These 8 T cell receptor beta chains share one sample of origin, sequenced in a study of identifying expanded T cells in peripheral blood. Assay used: immunoSEQ multiplex PCR; TCRdb lists only in-frame clones, some missing. The table includes about 97,000 clones, roughly 87% detected once. The sequencing sample was made of blood. These receptors were collected from a person aged 18 to 70 in good health.

This clone was seen once. The V call is TRBV4-3, the J call TRBJ2-5, with a weak D call TRBD1 (6 bases). CDR1 LGHNA and CDR2 YSLEER come from the germline V gene. This CDR3 comprises 16 residues. The V end lost 3 bases, the J end lost 1 base, and 15 bases lay between the germline ends. CDR3: CASSQATGPRQETQYF. As DNA, the CDR3 is TGCGCCAGCAGCCAGGCGACAGGTCCCCGCCAAGAGACCCAGTACTTC.

The rearrangement joins TRBV7-2 to TRBJ2-2; D uncertain. This CDR3 spans 15 amino acids. The V gene lost 5 bases and the J gene lost 4 bases, with 14 bases spanning the gap. Germline V CDR1 and CDR2: SGHTA, FQGNSA. The CDR3 sequence: CASSSSLIVTGELFF. The CDR3 region has the DNA TGTGCCAGCAGCAGCTCCTTGATCGTCACCGGGGAGCTGTTTTTT.

This clone was recorded a few times. The V call is TRBV14, the J call TRBJ2-7; D gene ambiguous. V was cut by 1 base and J by 2 bases, with 3 bases left in between. Germline V gene sequence: CDR1 SGHDN, CDR2 FVKESK. CDR3 length: 12 residues. Here the CDR3 DNA reads TGTGCCAGCAGCCAAGCCCCCTACGAGCAGTACTTC. Translating gives CASSQAPYEQYF.

The J gene is TRBJ1-1, the V gene TRBV19; possibly TRBD1 for D (6 bases). V gave up 7 bases and J gave up 5 bases, with 11 bases separating them. Germline V gene data show CDR1 as LNHDA and CDR2 as SQIVND (reference sequence). The CDR3 is 12 amino acids. For the CDR3, the DNA is TGTGCCAGTATCAAGGGGGGAACTGAAGCTTTCTTT. Protein product: CASIKGGTEAFF.

This clone has only one observation. V usage is TRBV5-6 and J usage is TRBJ1-2; a weak D match, TRBD1 (6 bases). The CDR3 extends over 14 amino acids. Looked up from germline, CDR1 is SGHDT and CDR2 is YYEEEE. V lost 4 bases and J 5 bases, leaving 15 bases between the germline ends. The chain's CDR3 is CASSPGQSRYGYTF. CDR3 DNA sequence: TGTGCCAGCAGCCCCGGACAGTCCCGGTATGGCTACACCTTC. Variable domain in full (rest from reference TRBV5-6 and TRBJ1-2): DAGVTQSPTHLIKTRGQQVTLRCSPKSGHDTVSWYQQALGQGPQFIFQYYEEEERQRGNFPDRFSGHQFPNYSSELNVNALLLGDSALYLCASSPGQSRYGYTFGSGTRLTVV.

The genes are TRBV6-6 and TRBJ1-5, with D perhaps matching TRBD1 (6 bases). The germline CDR1 and CDR2 sequences are MNHNY and SVGAGI (reference sequence). The CDR3 loop spans 13 amino acids. The V end lost 9 bases, the J end lost 4 bases, and 13 bases lay between the germline ends. The CDR3 sequence is CASYWGANQPQHF. DNA for the CDR3: TGTGCCAGTTATTGGGGGGCGAATCAGCCCCAGCATTTT.

This chain uses TRBV7-9 with TRBJ2-1, with TRBD2 matching 8 bases. The CDR3 covers 13 residues. Germline lookup yields CDR1 SEHNR and CDR2 FQNEAQ (reference sequence). V lost 8 bases, J lost 5 bases, and 5 bases stayed unmatched. CDR3 in amino acids: CASQSGGHNEQFF. CDR3 DNA: TGTGCCAGCCAGAGCGGGGGCCACAATGAGCAGTTCTTC. Looking up the rest from reference TRBV7-9 and TRBJ2-1 gives the full variable domain: DTGVSQNPRHKITKRGQNVTFRCDPISEHNRLYWYRQTLGQGPEFLTYFQNEAQLEKSRLLSDRFSAERPKGSFSTLEIQRTEQGDSAMYLCASQSGGHNEQFFGPGTRLTVL.

The chain carries TRBV4-1 and TRBJ2-3; maybe TRBD2 (6 bases). Trimming removed 6 bases from V and 3 bases from J, with 13 bases in between. The CDR3 totals 14 residues. Germline CDR1 and CDR2: MGHRA and YSYEKL. CDR3 residues: CASSKVGGTDTQYF. The CDR3 DNA is TGCGCCAGCAGTAAGGTCGGGGGAACAGATACGCAGTATTTT.